This TCR beta chain was captured in a study of T cell changes during pregnancy in multiple sclerosis. CDR3 size: 13 residues. The germline V gene has CDR1 MNHEY and CDR2 SVGAGI. V was cut by 8 bases and J by 10 bases, with 20 bases left in between. The protocol was immunoSEQ multiplex PCR, while the TCRdb copy is restricted to in-frame clones and leaves out a portion. This sample carries approximately 43,000 clones, roughly 91% of them seen once, and the ten largest clones take 9% to 10%. The sample here was CD8+ T cells from peripheral blood mononuclear cells, taken in the first trimester of pregnancy. This chain connects TRBV6-5 to TRBJ1-1; D ambiguous. The TCR was taken from a female donor with multiple sclerosis, enrolled in a pregnancy study. This CDR3 is CASLSYSRIGAFF. The CDR3 coding sequence is TGTGCCAGCCTATCCTACAGTCGTATTGGAGCTTTCTTT.